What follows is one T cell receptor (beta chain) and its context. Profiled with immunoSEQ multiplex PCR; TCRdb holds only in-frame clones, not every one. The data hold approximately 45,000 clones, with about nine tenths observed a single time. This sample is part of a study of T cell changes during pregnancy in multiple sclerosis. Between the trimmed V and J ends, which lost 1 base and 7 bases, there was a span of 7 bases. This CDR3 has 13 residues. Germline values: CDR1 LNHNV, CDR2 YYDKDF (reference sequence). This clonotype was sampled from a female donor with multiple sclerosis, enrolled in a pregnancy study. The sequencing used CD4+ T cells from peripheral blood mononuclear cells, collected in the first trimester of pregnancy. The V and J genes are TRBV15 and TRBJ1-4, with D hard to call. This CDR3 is CATSRVSSEKLFF. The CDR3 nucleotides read TGTGCCACCAGCAGAGTGTCGAGTGAAAAACTGTTTTTT.